A selection of T cell receptor beta chains follows, all from one sample in a study of cytomegalovirus exposure and HLA in healthy donors. Assay: immunoSEQ multiplex PCR; the TCRdb copy retains only in-frame clones and omits some. The sample has about 140,000 clones; around 82% are singletons. The sequencing sample was made of PBMCs. The receptor source for this set is a man over 45 in good health and CMV-seronegative. Both conserved end residues are part of each CDR3. The D gene is left open where the match is weak. Expanded clones are given a class, and other clones once, few, many or no size at all.

d_gene: .; abundance: .; j_gene: TRBJ1-6; v_gene: TRBV5-1; CDR3aa: CASSFGGGSSPLHF; CDR3nt: TGCGCCAGCAGCTTCGGTGGAGGGAGTTCACCCCTCCACTTT
d_gene: TRBD2; abundance: few; j_gene: TRBJ2-7; v_gene: TRBV2; CDR3aa: CASRAGLAGARYEQYF; CDR3nt: TGTGCCAGCAGGGCGGGACTAGCGGGAGCTCGATACGAGCAGTACTTC
d_gene: .; abundance: .; j_gene: TRBJ2-3; v_gene: TRBV1; CDR3aa: CTSSQDRRGSLDSTDTQYF; CDR3nt: TGCACCAGCAGCCAAGATCGGCGGGGGAGTCTAGATAGCACAGATACGCAGTATTTT
d_gene: .; abundance: .; j_gene: TRBJ1-3; v_gene: TRBV18; CDR3aa: CATSPTGQVAGNTIYF; CDR3nt: TGTGCCACCTCACCCACGGGACAAGTAGCTGGAAACACCATATATTTT
d_gene: .; abundance: few; j_gene: TRBJ2-5; v_gene: TRBV11-1; CDR3aa: CASSLARGGETQYF; CDR3nt: TGTGCCAGCAGCTTAGCGAGAGGGGGAGAGACCCAGTACTTC
d_gene: TRBD2; abundance: medium-sized; j_gene: TRBJ2-1; v_gene: TRBV5-1; CDR3aa: CASSFGGGRQQFF; CDR3nt: TGCGCCAGCAGCTTTGGCGGCGGGAGACAGCAGTTCTTC
d_gene: TRBD1; abundance: .; j_gene: TRBJ1-2; v_gene: TRBV6-5; CDR3aa: CASSLDRVDFNYGYTF; CDR3nt: TGTGCCAGCAGTTTAGACAGGGTCGACTTTAACTATGGCTACACCTTC
d_gene: TRBD1; abundance: few; j_gene: TRBJ2-7; v_gene: TRBV5-5; CDR3aa: CASSSRTGDYEQYF; CDR3nt: TGTGCCAGCAGCTCACGGACAGGGGACTACGAGCAGTACTTC
d_gene: .; abundance: once; j_gene: TRBJ1-4; v_gene: TRBV7-2; CDR3aa: CASSSTGSPTNEKLFF; CDR3nt: TGTGCCAGCAGCTCAACAGGGTCACCAACTAATGAAAAACTGTTTTTT
d_gene: .; abundance: .; j_gene: TRBJ2-5; v_gene: TRBV9; CDR3aa: CASSSDWQSGQTQYF; CDR3nt: TGTGCCAGCAGCTCCGACTGGCAGTCCGGTCAGACCCAGTACTTC
d_gene: .; abundance: .; j_gene: TRBJ1-2; v_gene: TRBV7-8; CDR3aa: CASSPRLDGIYGYTF; CDR3nt: TGTGCCAGCAGCCCCCGTCTTGACGGGATCTATGGCTACACCTTC
d_gene: TRBD1; abundance: .; j_gene: TRBJ2-3; v_gene: TRBV18; CDR3aa: CASSQGRGRTDTQYF; CDR3nt: TGTGCCAGCTCACAGGGCAGGGGGCGCACAGATACGCAGTATTTT
d_gene: .; abundance: .; j_gene: TRBJ1-2; v_gene: TRBV7-9; CDR3aa: CASSSGGETNYGYTF; CDR3nt: TGTGCCAGCAGCTCGGGGGGAGAAACTAACTATGGCTACACCTTC
d_gene: TRBD1; abundance: .; j_gene: TRBJ1-2; v_gene: TRBV19; CDR3aa: CASSTLGGKGYTF; CDR3nt: TGTGCCAGTAGTACATTAGGGGGCAAGGGCTACACCTTC
d_gene: .; abundance: .; j_gene: TRBJ2-2; v_gene: TRBV28; CDR3aa: CASSSSGGGTPGELFF; CDR3nt: TGTGCCAGCAGTAGTTCGGGAGGGGGCACGCCCGGGGAGCTGTTTTTT
d_gene: .; abundance: .; j_gene: TRBJ1-2; v_gene: TRBV6-5; CDR3aa: CASSSGLRPFYGYTF; CDR3nt: TGTGCCAGCAGTTCAGGACTGCGCCCATTCTATGGCTACACCTTC
d_gene: .; abundance: .; j_gene: TRBJ1-6; v_gene: TRBV6-5; CDR3aa: CASTPGALTNSPLHF; CDR3nt: TGTGCCAGCACTCCAGGGGCACTGACCAATTCACCCCTCCACTTT
d_gene: .; abundance: once; j_gene: TRBJ2-5; v_gene: TRBV6-1; CDR3aa: CASSDRVRQTQYF; CDR3nt: TGTGCCAGCAGTGACAGGGTGAGACAGACCCAGTACTTC
d_gene: .; abundance: few; j_gene: TRBJ1-4; v_gene: TRBV19; CDR3aa: CASSTNGATNEKLFF; CDR3nt: TGTGCCAGTAGTACGAACGGAGCAACTAATGAAAAACTGTTTTTT
d_gene: .; abundance: .; j_gene: TRBJ1-2; v_gene: TRBV6-1; CDR3aa: CASSDRPNYGYTF; CDR3nt: TGTGCCAGCAGTGACAGGCCAAACTATGGCTACACCTTC
d_gene: .; abundance: .; j_gene: TRBJ2-3; v_gene: TRBV9; CDR3aa: CASSVVALPVAQYF; CDR3nt: TGTGCCAGCAGCGTAGTGGCCCTTCCCGTCGCGCAGTATTTT
d_gene: TRBD1; abundance: once; j_gene: TRBJ2-1; v_gene: TRBV30; CDR3aa: CAWSRRGLSNEQFF; CDR3nt: TGTGCCTGGAGTCGCAGGGGGCTAAGTAATGAGCAGTTCTTC
d_gene: .; abundance: .; j_gene: TRBJ2-3; v_gene: TRBV6-1; CDR3aa: CASSEAGGGGTQYF; CDR3nt: TGTGCCAGCAGTGAAGCGGGGGGTGGAGGTACGCAGTATTTT
d_gene: .; abundance: .; j_gene: TRBJ1-4; v_gene: TRBV7-9; CDR3aa: CASSLNPTEKLFF; CDR3nt: TGTGCCAGCAGCTTAAACCCCACAGAAAAACTGTTTTTT
d_gene: TRBD2; abundance: .; j_gene: TRBJ2-7; v_gene: TRBV30; CDR3aa: CAWRSGTSGSSFYEQYF; CDR3nt: TGTGCCTGGAGATCCGGGACTAGCGGGAGCAGTTTCTACGAGCAGTACTTC
d_gene: .; abundance: once; j_gene: TRBJ2-6; v_gene: TRBV18; CDR3aa: CASSPLEGSGANVLTF; CDR3nt: TGTGCCAGCTCACCACTAGAGGGCTCTGGGGCCAACGTCCTGACTTTC
d_gene: TRBD2; abundance: few; j_gene: TRBJ2-7; v_gene: TRBV4-2; CDR3aa: CASSQGFPGGPPYEQYF; CDR3nt: TGTGCCAGCAGCCAAGGATTTCCGGGGGGGCCCCCCTACGAGCAGTACTTC
d_gene: TRBD1; abundance: .; j_gene: TRBJ2-1; v_gene: TRBV7-2; CDR3aa: CASSLMGQGLDEQFF; CDR3nt: TGTGCCAGCAGCTTAATGGGACAGGGGTTGGATGAGCAGTTCTTC
d_gene: TRBD1; abundance: .; j_gene: TRBJ1-1; v_gene: TRBV2; CDR3aa: CASRQGGRNTEAFF; CDR3nt: TGTGCCAGCAGACAGGGGGGTAGGAACACTGAAGCTTTCTTT
d_gene: TRBD2; abundance: .; j_gene: TRBJ2-7; v_gene: TRBV15; CDR3aa: CAGTKRLEQYF; CDR3nt: TGTGCCGGGACTAAAAGGCTCGAGCAGTACTTC
d_gene: .; abundance: few; j_gene: TRBJ2-3; v_gene: TRBV2; CDR3aa: CASSEGGHLDTDTQYF; CDR3nt: TGTGCCAGCAGTGAAGGCGGGCATCTCGACACAGATACGCAGTATTTT
d_gene: .; abundance: .; j_gene: TRBJ2-7; v_gene: TRBV29-1; CDR3aa: CSVRLSTRGEQYF; CDR3nt: TGCAGCGTTAGATTAAGCACGCGGGGCGAGCAGTACTTC
d_gene: TRBD1; abundance: .; j_gene: TRBJ1-2; v_gene: TRBV10-3; CDR3aa: CAIRGTGEHYGYTF; CDR3nt: TGTGCCATCAGGGGGACAGGAGAACACTATGGCTACACCTTC
d_gene: .; abundance: .; j_gene: TRBJ1-4; v_gene: TRBV4-2; CDR3aa: CASSQGGGNNEKLFF; CDR3nt: TGTGCCAGCAGCCAAGGGGGGGGAAATAATGAAAAACTGTTTTTT
d_gene: TRBD1; abundance: once; j_gene: TRBJ2-7; v_gene: TRBV10-1; CDR3aa: CASSRDSYEQYF; CDR3nt: TGCGCCAGCAGTCGGGACAGCTACGAGCAGTACTTC
d_gene: TRBD1; abundance: few; j_gene: TRBJ2-1; v_gene: TRBV5-6; CDR3aa: CASSLTGGARNEQFF; CDR3nt: TGTGCCAGCAGCTTGACAGGGGGCGCAAGGAATGAGCAGTTCTTC
d_gene: .; abundance: .; j_gene: TRBJ2-5; v_gene: TRBV7-2; CDR3aa: CASSPQGRAETQYF; CDR3nt: TGTGCCAGCAGCCCTCAGGGGAGGGCAGAGACCCAGTACTTC
d_gene: .; abundance: few; j_gene: TRBJ2-5; v_gene: TRBV5-1; CDR3aa: CASSFSSQETQYF; CDR3nt: TGCGCCAGCAGCTTCTCCTCCCAAGAGACCCAGTACTTC
d_gene: .; abundance: .; j_gene: TRBJ1-1; v_gene: TRBV19; CDR3aa: CASTDGGAEGTEAFF; CDR3nt: TGTGCCAGTACAGACGGGGGGGCGGAAGGTACTGAAGCTTTCTTT